This TCR beta chain was identified during a study of cytomegalovirus exposure and HLA in healthy donors. The study, taken as a whole, reports: Earlier findings revealed that most TCR beta V segments proved productive either about 87% or about 30% of the time.

With respect to this clone: Its antigen is unidentified.

Vbeta (60) and Jbeta (13) primers were used in the PCR. Profiling relied on immunoSEQ multiplex PCR, and the TCRdb table lists in-frame clones only, not all of them. The sample lists around 120,000 clones, around 82% occurring once. Germline V CDR1 and CDR2: SNHLY, FYNNEI. Trimming removed 3 bases from V and 4 bases from J; junction bases left unmatched: 4. This CDR3 has 14 residues. Sequencing was done on a sample of PBMCs. The receptor comes from a boy younger than 18 in good health and CMV-seronegative. The rearrangement joins TRBV2 to TRBJ1-1; 8 bases are shared with TRBD1. CDR3 loop: CASSDDRGLTEAFF. The CDR3 bases are TGTGCCAGCAGTGACGACAGGGGACTCACTGAAGCTTTCTTT. Combining the CDR3 with reference TRBV2 and TRBJ1-1 gives the whole variable domain EPEVTQTPSHQVTQMGQEVILRCVPISNHLYFYWYRQILGQKVEFLVSFYNNEISEKSEIFDDQFSVERPDGSNFTLKIRSTKLEDSAMYFCASSDDRGLTEAFFGQGTRLTVV.